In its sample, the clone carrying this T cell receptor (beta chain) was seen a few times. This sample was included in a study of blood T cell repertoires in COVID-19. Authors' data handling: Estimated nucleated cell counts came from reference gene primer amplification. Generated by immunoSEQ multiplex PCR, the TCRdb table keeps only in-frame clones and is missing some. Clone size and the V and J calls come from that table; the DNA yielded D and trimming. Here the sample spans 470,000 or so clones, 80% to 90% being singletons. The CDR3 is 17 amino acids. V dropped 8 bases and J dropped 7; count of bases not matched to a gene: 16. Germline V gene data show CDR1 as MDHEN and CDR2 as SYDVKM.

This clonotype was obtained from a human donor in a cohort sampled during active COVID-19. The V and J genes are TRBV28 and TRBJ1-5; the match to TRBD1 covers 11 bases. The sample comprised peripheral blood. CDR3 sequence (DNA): TGTGCCAGCGGTAGTACTTTGGGGACAGGGGGGAGGCAGCCCCAGCATTTT. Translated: CASGSTLGTGGRQPQHF.